These T cell receptor beta chains were read from a single sample in a study of blood T cell dynamics during melanoma immunotherapy. Here immunoSEQ multiplex PCR was the method, and the copy in TCRdb shows in-frame clones only, minus some. The table includes around 8,100 clones, approximately 80% detected once. The sample in question was blood, obtained from a patient treated with checkpoint blockade. The receptors shown here come from a human donor with melanoma. Both conserved end residues are part of each CDR3. The D gene is left open where the match is weak. Not all rows give a size; the values are once, few, many and, for expanded clones, a class.

CDR3 protein: CASSRQGKGTDTQYF
CDR3 DNA: TGTGCCAGCAGCAGACAGGGGAAGGGCACAGATACGCAGTATTTT
V gene: TRBV7-2
D gene: TRBD1
J gene: TRBJ2-3
clone size: NA

CDR3 protein: CASSSRNTGELFF
CDR3 DNA: TGTGCCAGCAGTTCGAGAAACACCGGGGAGCTGTTTTTT
V gene: TRBV28
D gene: NA
J gene: TRBJ2-2
clone size: NA

CDR3 protein: CASSNWGENTEAFF
CDR3 DNA: TGTGCCAGTAGTAACTGGGGGGAAAACACTGAAGCTTTCTTT
V gene: TRBV19
D gene: NA
J gene: TRBJ1-1
clone size: NA

CDR3 protein: CASSSGTSGSSTDTQYF
CDR3 DNA: TGCGCCAGCAGCTCCGGGACTAGCGGGTCTAGCACAGATACGCAGTATTTT
V gene: TRBV5-1
D gene: TRBD2
J gene: TRBJ2-3
clone size: NA

CDR3 protein: CASSSSGSGETQYF
CDR3 DNA: TGTGCCAGCAGTAGTAGCGGGAGTGGTGAGACCCAGTACTTC
V gene: TRBV28
D gene: TRBD2
J gene: TRBJ2-5
clone size: NA

CDR3 protein: CASSYEERGAKNIQYF
CDR3 DNA: TGTGCCAGCAGTTACGAGGAGCGGGGAGCCAAAAACATTCAGTACTTC
V gene: TRBV6-6
D gene: TRBD2
J gene: TRBJ2-4
clone size: NA

CDR3 protein: CASRPDRTNTEAFF
CDR3 DNA: TGTGCCAGCAGACCGGACAGGACGAACACTGAAGCTTTCTTT
V gene: TRBV2
D gene: TRBD1
J gene: TRBJ1-1
clone size: NA

CDR3 protein: CASSQDGAVRNTEAFF
CDR3 DNA: TGCGCCAGCAGCCAAGATGGGGCCGTCCGGAACACTGAAGCTTTCTTT
V gene: TRBV4-3
D gene: NA
J gene: TRBJ1-1
clone size: NA

CDR3 protein: CAWRESGGPSDGYTF
CDR3 DNA: TGTGCCTGGAGGGAAAGTGGGGGTCCCTCCGATGGCTACACCTTC
V gene: TRBV30
D gene: NA
J gene: TRBJ1-2
clone size: NA

CDR3 protein: CASSLGAHYGYTF
CDR3 DNA: TGTGCCAGCAGCCTAGGGGCCCACTATGGCTACACCTTC
V gene: TRBV11-2
D gene: NA
J gene: TRBJ1-2
clone size: NA

CDR3 protein: CASSLVGEGNYGYTF
CDR3 DNA: TGTGCCAGCAGCTTGGTGGGGGAAGGTAACTATGGCTACACCTTC
V gene: TRBV5-4
D gene: NA
J gene: TRBJ1-2
clone size: few

CDR3 protein: CASSTKGRTSTDTQYF
CDR3 DNA: TGTGCCAGCAGCACGAAAGGGAGGACTAGCACAGATACGCAGTATTTT
V gene: TRBV9
D gene: NA
J gene: TRBJ2-3
clone size: NA

CDR3 protein: CASSHGTLYNEQFF
CDR3 DNA: TGCGCCAGCAGCCACGGGACCCTCTACAATGAGCAGTTCTTC
V gene: TRBV5-1
D gene: NA
J gene: TRBJ2-1
clone size: NA

CDR3 protein: CASSQDLAVTDTQYF
CDR3 DNA: TGCGCCAGCAGCCAAGATCTAGCGGTCACAGATACGCAGTATTTT
V gene: TRBV4-1
D gene: TRBD2
J gene: TRBJ2-3
clone size: NA

CDR3 protein: CASSIGRQVYNEQFF
CDR3 DNA: TGTGCCAGTAGTATAGGTCGACAGGTTTACAATGAGCAGTTCTTC
V gene: TRBV19
D gene: NA
J gene: TRBJ2-1
clone size: NA

CDR3 protein: CASSEESGQFF
CDR3 DNA: TGTGCCAGCAGTGAAGAGAGCGGGCAGTTCTTC
V gene: TRBV2
D gene: NA
J gene: TRBJ2-1
clone size: NA

CDR3 protein: CASSQGLAGGLDTQYF
CDR3 DNA: TGTGCCAGCAGTCAAGGACTAGCGGGAGGATTAGATACGCAGTATTTT
V gene: TRBV2
D gene: TRBD2
J gene: TRBJ2-3
clone size: NA

CDR3 protein: CASSLLAGGSPYEQYF
CDR3 DNA: TGTGCCAGCAGTTTATTAGCGGGGGGGAGCCCCTACGAGCAGTACTTC
V gene: TRBV27
D gene: TRBD2
J gene: TRBJ2-7
clone size: NA

CDR3 protein: CASSQTTGANVLTF
CDR3 DNA: TGTGCCAGCTCACAGACCACTGGGGCCAACGTCCTGACTTTC
V gene: TRBV18
D gene: NA
J gene: TRBJ2-6
clone size: NA

CDR3 protein: CSGTIATTRGTDTQYF
CDR3 DNA: TGCAGCGGAACTATAGCGACCACGAGAGGGACAGATACGCAGTATTTT
V gene: TRBV29-1
D gene: NA
J gene: TRBJ2-3
clone size: few

CDR3 protein: CASSGRGNTQETQYF
CDR3 DNA: TGTGCCAGCAGTGGGCGCGGAAACACTCAAGAGACCCAGTACTTC
V gene: TRBV28
D gene: NA
J gene: TRBJ2-5
clone size: NA

CDR3 protein: CASSVAGSSTDTQYF
CDR3 DNA: TGCGCCAGCAGCGTAGCGGGCTCTAGCACAGATACGCAGTATTTT
V gene: TRBV10-1
D gene: TRBD2
J gene: TRBJ2-3
clone size: NA

CDR3 protein: CASGRGNTGELFF
CDR3 DNA: TGTGCCAGCGGCAGGGGAAACACCGGGGAGCTGTTTTTT
V gene: TRBV2
D gene: NA
J gene: TRBJ2-2
clone size: NA

CDR3 protein: CASSLGGQGSGEQYF
CDR3 DNA: TGTGCCAGCAGCTTAGGGGGACAGGGGTCCGGCGAGCAGTACTTC
V gene: TRBV11-3
D gene: TRBD1
J gene: TRBJ2-7
clone size: NA

CDR3 protein: CASSSTVSYEQYF
CDR3 DNA: TGTGCCAGCAGCTCGACCGTCTCCTACGAGCAGTACTTC
V gene: TRBV7-8
D gene: NA
J gene: TRBJ2-7
clone size: NA

CDR3 protein: CASSRDGEQYF
CDR3 DNA: TGTGCCAGCAGTAGAGATGGGGAGCAGTACTTC
V gene: TRBV6-1
D gene: NA
J gene: TRBJ2-7
clone size: NA

CDR3 protein: CASSWGTGGNTEAFF
CDR3 DNA: TGTGCCAGCAGTTGGGGGACAGGGGGGAACACTGAAGCTTTCTTT
V gene: TRBV25-1
D gene: TRBD1
J gene: TRBJ1-1
clone size: NA

CDR3 protein: CASSPASHKKHEQYF
CDR3 DNA: TGTGCCAGCAGCCCGGCCTCCCATAAAAAACACGAGCAGTACTTC
V gene: TRBV5-4
D gene: NA
J gene: TRBJ2-7
clone size: NA

CDR3 protein: CASSWTGDYEQYF
CDR3 DNA: TGCGCCAGCAGCTGGACAGGGGACTACGAGCAGTACTTC
V gene: TRBV5-1
D gene: TRBD1
J gene: TRBJ2-7
clone size: NA

CDR3 protein: CASSQPGTEETQYF
CDR3 DNA: TGTGCCAGCAGCCAGCCCGGGACAGAAGAGACCCAGTACTTC
V gene: TRBV7-2
D gene: TRBD1
J gene: TRBJ2-5
clone size: NA

CDR3 protein: CSASIEQFF
CDR3 DNA: TGCAGTGCTAGTATCGAGCAGTTCTTC
V gene: TRBV20-1
D gene: NA
J gene: TRBJ2-1
clone size: NA

CDR3 protein: CASSVRGDNEQFF
CDR3 DNA: TGTGCCAGCAGCGTACGGGGAGACAATGAGCAGTTCTTC
V gene: TRBV9
D gene: NA
J gene: TRBJ2-1
clone size: NA

CDR3 protein: CASSPETGITDTQYF
CDR3 DNA: TGTGCCAGCAGCCCCGAGACAGGGATCACAGATACGCAGTATTTT
V gene: TRBV11-2
D gene: TRBD1
J gene: TRBJ2-3
clone size: NA

CDR3 protein: CAWVSGADTQYF
CDR3 DNA: TGTGCCTGGGTTAGCGGGGCAGATACGCAGTATTTT
V gene: TRBV30
D gene: TRBD2
J gene: TRBJ2-3
clone size: few

CDR3 protein: CASSIQGFGELFF
CDR3 DNA: TGTGCCAGTAGTATCCAGGGGTTCGGGGAGCTGTTTTTT
V gene: TRBV19
D gene: NA
J gene: TRBJ2-2
clone size: NA

CDR3 protein: CASSSTSGIQETQYF
CDR3 DNA: TGTGCCAGCAGCTCGACTAGCGGGATACAAGAGACCCAGTACTTC
V gene: TRBV7-2
D gene: TRBD2
J gene: TRBJ2-5
clone size: NA

CDR3 protein: CASSQEYGELFF
CDR3 DNA: TGCGCCAGCAGCCAAGAATACGGGGAGCTGTTTTTT
V gene: TRBV4-3
D gene: NA
J gene: TRBJ2-2
clone size: few

CDR3 protein: CASSLAADEQFF
CDR3 DNA: TGTGCCAGCAGCTTAGCGGCCGATGAGCAGTTCTTC
V gene: TRBV7-2
D gene: NA
J gene: TRBJ2-1
clone size: NA

CDR3 protein: CASSLSREQFF
CDR3 DNA: TGTGCCAGCAGTCTAAGTCGTGAGCAGTTCTTC
V gene: TRBV25-1
D gene: NA
J gene: TRBJ2-1
clone size: NA

CDR3 protein: CASSSSSGVYNEQFF
CDR3 DNA: TGCGCCAGCAGCTCCTCTAGCGGGGTGTACAATGAGCAGTTCTTC
V gene: TRBV5-1
D gene: TRBD2
J gene: TRBJ2-1
clone size: NA

CDR3 protein: CASSLATGSTDTQYF
CDR3 DNA: TGTGCCAGCAGTTTGGCTACAGGGAGCACAGATACGCAGTATTTT
V gene: TRBV28
D gene: NA
J gene: TRBJ2-3
clone size: NA

CDR3 protein: CASSEGTSGGSGELFF
CDR3 DNA: TGTGCCAGCAGTGAGGGGACTAGCGGGGGTTCCGGGGAGCTGTTTTTT
V gene: TRBV2
D gene: TRBD2
J gene: TRBJ2-2
clone size: once

CDR3 protein: CASSFYQSSFMGTANEQFF
CDR3 DNA: TGTGCCAGCAGCTTCTATCAGAGTTCTTTCATGGGGACTGCTAATGAGCAGTTCTTC
V gene: TRBV7-6
D gene: NA
J gene: TRBJ2-1
clone size: NA

CDR3 protein: CASSQARGETQYF
CDR3 DNA: TGCGCCAGCAGCCAAGCCAGGGGGGAGACCCAGTACTTC
V gene: TRBV4-1
D gene: TRBD1
J gene: TRBJ2-5
clone size: NA

CDR3 protein: CASSWGTGGRSTEAFF
CDR3 DNA: TGTGCCAGCAGCTGGGGGACAGGGGGCCGGAGCACTGAAGCTTTCTTT
V gene: TRBV5-6
D gene: TRBD1
J gene: TRBJ1-1
clone size: NA

CDR3 protein: CASSPLIGGGDTDTQYF
CDR3 DNA: TGTGCCAGCTCACCACTAATTGGCGGGGGTGACACAGATACGCAGTATTTT
V gene: TRBV18
D gene: TRBD2
J gene: TRBJ2-3
clone size: NA

CDR3 protein: CASSQPGLYNEQFF
CDR3 DNA: TGTGCCAGCAGCCAGCCGGGACTGTACAATGAGCAGTTCTTC
V gene: TRBV14
D gene: NA
J gene: TRBJ2-1
clone size: NA

CDR3 protein: CASSLRLAAHTDTQYF
CDR3 DNA: TGTGCCAGCAGCTTACGACTAGCGGCCCACACAGATACGCAGTATTTT
V gene: TRBV11-2
D gene: TRBD2
J gene: TRBJ2-3
clone size: NA

CDR3 protein: CASSFRGGYSPLHF
CDR3 DNA: TGTGCCAGCAGTTTCAGGGGCGGTTATTCACCCCTCCACTTT
V gene: TRBV27
D gene: NA
J gene: TRBJ1-6
clone size: NA